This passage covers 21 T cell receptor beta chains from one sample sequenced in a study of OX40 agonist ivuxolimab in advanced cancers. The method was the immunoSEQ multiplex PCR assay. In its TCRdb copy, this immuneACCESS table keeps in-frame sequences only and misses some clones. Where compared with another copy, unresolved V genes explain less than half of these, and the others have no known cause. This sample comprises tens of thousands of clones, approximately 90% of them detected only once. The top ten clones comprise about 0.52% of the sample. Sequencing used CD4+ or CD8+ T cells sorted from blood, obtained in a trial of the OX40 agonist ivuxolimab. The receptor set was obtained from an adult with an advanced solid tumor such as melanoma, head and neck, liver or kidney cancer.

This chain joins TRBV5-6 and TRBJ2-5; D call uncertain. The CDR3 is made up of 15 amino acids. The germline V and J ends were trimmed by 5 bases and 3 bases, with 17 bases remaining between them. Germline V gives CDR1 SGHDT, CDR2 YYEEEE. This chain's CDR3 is CASRDIAGIEETQYF. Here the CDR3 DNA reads TGTGCCAGCAGGGATATCGCTGGGATAGAAGAGACCCAGTACTTC.

The CDR3 protein is CASSSKGQLYTEAFF. The CDR3 region has the DNA TGTGCCAGTAGTTCTAAGGGACAGTTATACACTGAAGCTTTCTTT. The V and J genes are TRBV19 and TRBJ1-1; TRBD1 aligns across 7 bases. This CDR3 is built from 15 residues. The junction had 9 bases not matched to a gene; V was cut back by 5 bases and J by 3 bases. Per germline, CDR1 LNHDA and CDR2 SQIVND (reference sequence).

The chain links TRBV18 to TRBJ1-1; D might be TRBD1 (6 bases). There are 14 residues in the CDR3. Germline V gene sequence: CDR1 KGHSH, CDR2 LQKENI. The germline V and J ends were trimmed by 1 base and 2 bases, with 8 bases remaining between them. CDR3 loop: CASSPQGGNTEAFF. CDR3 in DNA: TGTGCCAGCTCACCACAGGGGGGTAACACTGAAGCTTTCTTT.

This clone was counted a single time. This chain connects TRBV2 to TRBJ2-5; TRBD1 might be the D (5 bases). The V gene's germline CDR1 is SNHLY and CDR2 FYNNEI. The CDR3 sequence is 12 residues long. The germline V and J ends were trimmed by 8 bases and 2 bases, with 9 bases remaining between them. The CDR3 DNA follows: TGTGCCAGCGAACAGGCGCAAGAGACCCAGTACTTC. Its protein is CASEQAQETQYF. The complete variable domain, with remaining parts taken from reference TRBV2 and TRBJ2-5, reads EPEVTQTPSHQVTQMGQEVILRCVPISNHLYFYWYRQILGQKVEFLVSFYNNEISEKSEIFDDQFSVERPDGSNFTLKIRSTKLEDSAMYFCASEQAQETQYFGPGTRLLVL.

CDR3 sequence reads: CASGRGGPGPNEQFF. In DNA, the CDR3 is TGTGCCAGTGGCCGCGGGGGGCCTGGCCCCAATGAGCAGTTCTTC. The V call is TRBV19, the J call TRBJ2-1, with 8 positions matching TRBD2. The CDR3 contains 15 residues. V lost 8 bases to trimming and J lost 6 bases; unmatched junction nucleotides: 12. CDR1 and CDR2 (germline): LNHDA, SQIVND (reference sequence).

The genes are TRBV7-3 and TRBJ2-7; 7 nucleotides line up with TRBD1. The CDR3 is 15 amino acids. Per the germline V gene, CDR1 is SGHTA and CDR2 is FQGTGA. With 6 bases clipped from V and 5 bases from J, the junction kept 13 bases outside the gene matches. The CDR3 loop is CASRSVPGTVNEQYF. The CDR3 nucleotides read TGTGCCAGCAGGTCAGTCCCCGGGACAGTCAACGAGCAGTACTTC.

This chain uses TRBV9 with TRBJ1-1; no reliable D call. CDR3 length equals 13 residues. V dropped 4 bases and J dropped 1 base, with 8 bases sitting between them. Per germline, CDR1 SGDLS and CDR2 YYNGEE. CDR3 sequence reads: CASSFQGNTEAFF. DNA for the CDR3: TGTGCCAGCAGCTTCCAAGGGAACACTGAAGCTTTCTTT.

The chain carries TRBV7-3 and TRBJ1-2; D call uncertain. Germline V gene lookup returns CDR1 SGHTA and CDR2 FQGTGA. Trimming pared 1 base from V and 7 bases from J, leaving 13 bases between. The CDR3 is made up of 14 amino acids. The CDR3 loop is CASSLSQPAGGYTF. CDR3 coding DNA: TGTGCCAGCAGCTTAAGTCAGCCGGCGGGTGGCTACACCTTC.

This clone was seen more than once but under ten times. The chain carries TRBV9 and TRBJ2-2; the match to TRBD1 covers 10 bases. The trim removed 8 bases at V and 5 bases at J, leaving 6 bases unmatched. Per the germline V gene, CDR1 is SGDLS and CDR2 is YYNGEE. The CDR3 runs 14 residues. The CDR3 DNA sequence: TGTGCCAGTGCGAGGGACAGGGGTACCGGGGAGCTGTTTTTT. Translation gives CASARDRGTGELFF.

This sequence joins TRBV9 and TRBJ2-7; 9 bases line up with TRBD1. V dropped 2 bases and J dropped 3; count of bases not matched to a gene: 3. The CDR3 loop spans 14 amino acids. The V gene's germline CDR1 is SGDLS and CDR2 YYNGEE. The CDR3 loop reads CASSVGTGIYEQYF. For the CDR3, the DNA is TGTGCCAGCAGCGTTGGGACAGGGATCTACGAGCAGTACTTC.

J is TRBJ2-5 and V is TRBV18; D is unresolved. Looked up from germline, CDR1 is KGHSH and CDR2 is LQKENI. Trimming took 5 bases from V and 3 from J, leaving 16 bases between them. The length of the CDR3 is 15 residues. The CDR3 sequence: CASSSSRTVKETQYF. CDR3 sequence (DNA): TGTGCCAGCTCATCCTCTCGGACGGTGAAAGAGACCCAGTACTTC. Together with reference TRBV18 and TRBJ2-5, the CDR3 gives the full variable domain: NAGVMQNPRHLVRRRGQEARLRCSPMKGHSHVYWYRQLPEEGLKFMVYLQKENIIDESGMPKERFSAEFPKEGPSILRIQQVVRGDSAAYFCASSSSRTVKETQYFGPGTRLLVL.

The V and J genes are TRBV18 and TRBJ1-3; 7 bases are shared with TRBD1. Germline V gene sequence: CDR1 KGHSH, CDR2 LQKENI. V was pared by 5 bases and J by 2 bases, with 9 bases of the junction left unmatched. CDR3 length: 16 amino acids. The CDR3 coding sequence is TGTGCCAGCTCATCGACCGGGACAGCTACTGGAAACACCATATATTTT. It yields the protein CASSSTGTATGNTIYF. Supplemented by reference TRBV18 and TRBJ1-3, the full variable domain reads NAGVMQNPRHLVRRRGQEARLRCSPMKGHSHVYWYRQLPEEGLKFMVYLQKENIIDESGMPKERFSAEFPKEGPSILRIQQVVRGDSAAYFCASSSTGTATGNTIYFGEGSWLTVV.

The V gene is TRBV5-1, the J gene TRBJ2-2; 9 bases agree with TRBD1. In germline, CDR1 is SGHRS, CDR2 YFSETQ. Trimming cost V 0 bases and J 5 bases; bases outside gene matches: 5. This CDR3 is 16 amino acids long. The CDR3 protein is CASSLAPGQGTGELFF. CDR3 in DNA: TGCGCCAGCAGCTTGGCCCCAGGACAGGGGACCGGGGAGCTGTTTTTT.

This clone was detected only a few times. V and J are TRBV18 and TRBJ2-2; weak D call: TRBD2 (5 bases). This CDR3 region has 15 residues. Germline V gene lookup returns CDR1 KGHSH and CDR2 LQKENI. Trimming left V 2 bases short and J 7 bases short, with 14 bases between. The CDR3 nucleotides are TGTGCCAGCTCACCAGTATTCGGACTTGTCGGGGAGCTGTTTTTT. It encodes CASSPVFGLVGELFF.

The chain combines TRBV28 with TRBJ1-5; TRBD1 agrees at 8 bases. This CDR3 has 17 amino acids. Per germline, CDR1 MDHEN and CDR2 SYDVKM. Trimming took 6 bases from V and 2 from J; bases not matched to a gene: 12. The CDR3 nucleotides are TGTGCCAGCAGCCCCCCACGGAAGACAGGGGGCAATCAGCCCCAGCATTTT. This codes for CASSPPRKTGGNQPQHF.

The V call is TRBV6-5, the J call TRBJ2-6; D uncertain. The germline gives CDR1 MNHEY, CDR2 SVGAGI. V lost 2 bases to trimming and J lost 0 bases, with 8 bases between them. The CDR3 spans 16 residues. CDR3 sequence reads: CASSYHLSSGANVLTF. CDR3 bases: TGTGCCAGCAGTTACCATCTGAGCTCTGGGGCCAACGTCCTGACTTTC.

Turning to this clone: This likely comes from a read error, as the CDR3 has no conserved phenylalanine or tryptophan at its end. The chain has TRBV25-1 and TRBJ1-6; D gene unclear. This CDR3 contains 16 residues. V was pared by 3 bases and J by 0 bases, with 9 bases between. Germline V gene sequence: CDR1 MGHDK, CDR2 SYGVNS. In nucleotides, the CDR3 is TGTGCCAGCAGTGACGACTCGAGCTCCTATAATTCACCCCTCCACCTT. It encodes CASSDDSSSYNSPLHL.

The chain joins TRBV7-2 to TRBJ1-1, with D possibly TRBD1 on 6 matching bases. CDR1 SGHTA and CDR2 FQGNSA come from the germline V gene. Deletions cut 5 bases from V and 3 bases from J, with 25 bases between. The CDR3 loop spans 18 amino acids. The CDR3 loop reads CASSPKGNPGVGDTEAFF. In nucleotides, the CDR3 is TGTGCCAGCAGCCCAAAGGGTAATCCAGGGGTTGGTGACACTGAAGCTTTCTTT.

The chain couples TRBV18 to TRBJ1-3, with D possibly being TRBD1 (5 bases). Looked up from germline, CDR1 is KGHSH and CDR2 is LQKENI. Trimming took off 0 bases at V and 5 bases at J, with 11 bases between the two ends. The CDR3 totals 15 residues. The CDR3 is CASSPPSGSRNTIYF. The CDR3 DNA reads TGTGCCAGCTCACCACCATCAGGGTCTAGAAACACCATATATTTT.

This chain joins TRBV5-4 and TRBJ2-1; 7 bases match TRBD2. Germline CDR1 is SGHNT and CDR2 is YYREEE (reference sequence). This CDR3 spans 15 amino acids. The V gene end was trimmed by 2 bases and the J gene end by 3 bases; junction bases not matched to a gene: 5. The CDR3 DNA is TGTGCCAGCAGCTTATTTGGGGGGGGCTACAATGAGCAGTTCTTC. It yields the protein CASSLFGGGYNEQFF.

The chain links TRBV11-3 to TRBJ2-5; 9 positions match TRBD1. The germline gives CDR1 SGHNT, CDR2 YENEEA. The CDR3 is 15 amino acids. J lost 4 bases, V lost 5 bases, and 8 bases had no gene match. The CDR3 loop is CASSPGTGSRETQYF. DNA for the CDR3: TGTGCCAGCAGCCCCGGGACAGGGAGCCGAGAGACCCAGTACTTC. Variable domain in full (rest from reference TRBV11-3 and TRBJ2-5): EAGVVQSPRYKIIEKKQPVAFWCNPISGHNTLYWYLQNLGQGPELLIRYENEEAVDDSQLPKDRFSAERLKGVDSTLKIQPAELGDSAVYLCASSPGTGSRETQYFGPGTRLLVL.